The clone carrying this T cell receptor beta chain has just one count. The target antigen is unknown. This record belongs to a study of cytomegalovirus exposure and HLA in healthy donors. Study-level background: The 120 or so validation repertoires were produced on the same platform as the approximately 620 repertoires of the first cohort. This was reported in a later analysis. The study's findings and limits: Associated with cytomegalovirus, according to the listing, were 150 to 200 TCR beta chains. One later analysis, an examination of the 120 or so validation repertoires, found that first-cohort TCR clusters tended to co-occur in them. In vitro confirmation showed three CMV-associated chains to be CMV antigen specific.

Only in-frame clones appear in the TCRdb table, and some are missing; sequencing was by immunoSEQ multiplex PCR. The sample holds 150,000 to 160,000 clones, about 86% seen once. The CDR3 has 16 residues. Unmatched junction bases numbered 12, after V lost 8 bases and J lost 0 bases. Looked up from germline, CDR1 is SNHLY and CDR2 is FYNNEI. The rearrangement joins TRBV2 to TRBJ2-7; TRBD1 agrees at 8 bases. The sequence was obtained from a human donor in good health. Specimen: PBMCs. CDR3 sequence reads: CASYPVGDRSSYEQYF. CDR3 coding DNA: TGTGCCAGCTATCCGGTGGGGGACAGGAGCTCCTACGAGCAGTACTTC.